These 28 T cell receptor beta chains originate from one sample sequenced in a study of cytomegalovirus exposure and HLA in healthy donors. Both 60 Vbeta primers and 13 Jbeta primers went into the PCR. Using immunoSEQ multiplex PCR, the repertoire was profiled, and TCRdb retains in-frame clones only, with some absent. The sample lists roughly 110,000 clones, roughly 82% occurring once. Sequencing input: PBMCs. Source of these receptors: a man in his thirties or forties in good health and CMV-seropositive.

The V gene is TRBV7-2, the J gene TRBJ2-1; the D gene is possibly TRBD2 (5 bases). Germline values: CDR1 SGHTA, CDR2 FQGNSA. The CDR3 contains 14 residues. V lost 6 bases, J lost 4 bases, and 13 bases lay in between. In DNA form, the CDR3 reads TGTGCCAGCAGTATCGAGGACTTTTACAATGAGCAGTTCTTC. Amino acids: CASSIEDFYNEQFF.

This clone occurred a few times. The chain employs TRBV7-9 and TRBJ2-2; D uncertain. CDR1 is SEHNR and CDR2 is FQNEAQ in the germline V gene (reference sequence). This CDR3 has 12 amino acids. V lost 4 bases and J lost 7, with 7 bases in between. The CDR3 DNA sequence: TGTGCCAGCAGCTCTGCGGTCGGGGAGCTGTTTTTT. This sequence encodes CASSSAVGELFF.

The CDR3 sequence is CASRSPGGNEKLFF. The CDR3 nucleotides read TGCGCCAGCAGAAGCCCGGGGGGCAATGAAAAACTGTTTTTT. The rearrangement links TRBV5-1 to TRBJ1-4, with TRBD1 as a possible D gene (6 bases). This CDR3 has 14 residues. Germline values: CDR1 SGHRS, CDR2 YFSETQ. V was pared by 5 bases and J by 5 bases, with 13 bases between.

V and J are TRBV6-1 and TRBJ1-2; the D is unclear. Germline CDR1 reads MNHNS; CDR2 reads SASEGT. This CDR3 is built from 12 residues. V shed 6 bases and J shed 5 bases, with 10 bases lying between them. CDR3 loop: CASSQAGYGYTF. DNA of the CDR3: TGTGCCAGCAGCCAAGCGGGTTATGGCTACACCTTC.

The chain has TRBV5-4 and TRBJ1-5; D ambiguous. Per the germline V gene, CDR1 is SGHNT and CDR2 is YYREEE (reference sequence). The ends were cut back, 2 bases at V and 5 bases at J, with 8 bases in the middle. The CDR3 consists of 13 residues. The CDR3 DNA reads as TGTGCCAGCAGCTTCGGTGAGGATCAGCCCCAGCATTTT. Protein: CASSFGEDQPQHF. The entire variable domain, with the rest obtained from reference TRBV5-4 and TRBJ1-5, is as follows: ETGVTQSPTHLIKTRGQQVTLRCSSQSGHNTVSWYQQALGQGPQFIFQYYREEENGRGNFPPRFSGLQFPNYSSELNVNALELDDSALYLCASSFGEDQPQHFGDGTRLSIL.

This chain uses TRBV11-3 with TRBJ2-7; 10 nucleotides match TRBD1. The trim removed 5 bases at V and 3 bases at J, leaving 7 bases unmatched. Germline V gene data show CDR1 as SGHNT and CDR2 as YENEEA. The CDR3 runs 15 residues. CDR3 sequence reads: CASSPGQGGIYEQYF. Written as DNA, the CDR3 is TGTGCCAGCAGCCCCGGACAGGGGGGAATCTACGAGCAGTACTTC.

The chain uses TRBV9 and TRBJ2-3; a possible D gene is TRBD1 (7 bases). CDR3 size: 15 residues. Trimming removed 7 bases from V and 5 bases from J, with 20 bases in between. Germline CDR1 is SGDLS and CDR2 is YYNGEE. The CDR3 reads CASSDSGGPIDTQYF. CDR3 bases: TGTGCCAGCTCGGACTCAGGGGGGCCAATAGATACGCAGTATTTT.

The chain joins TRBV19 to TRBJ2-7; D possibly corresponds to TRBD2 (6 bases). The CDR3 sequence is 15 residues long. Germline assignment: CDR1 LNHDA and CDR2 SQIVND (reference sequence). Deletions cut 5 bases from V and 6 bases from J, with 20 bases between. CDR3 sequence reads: CASSEGDRRGFEQYF. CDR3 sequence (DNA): TGTGCCAGTAGTGAAGGGGACCGGCGGGGCTTCGAGCAGTACTTC.

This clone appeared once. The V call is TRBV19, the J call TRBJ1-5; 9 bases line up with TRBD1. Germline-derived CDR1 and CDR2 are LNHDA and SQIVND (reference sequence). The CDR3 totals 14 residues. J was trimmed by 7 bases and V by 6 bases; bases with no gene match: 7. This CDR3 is CASRLTGGGQPQHF. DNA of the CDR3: TGTGCCAGTAGACTGACAGGGGGAGGACAGCCCCAGCATTTT.

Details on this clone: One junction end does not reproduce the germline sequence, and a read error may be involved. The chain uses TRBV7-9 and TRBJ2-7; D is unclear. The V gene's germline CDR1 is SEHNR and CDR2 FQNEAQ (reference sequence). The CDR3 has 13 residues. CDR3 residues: CSSSLIPYYEQYF. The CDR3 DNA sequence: TGTTCCAGCAGCTTAATTCCCTACTACGAGCAGTACTTC.

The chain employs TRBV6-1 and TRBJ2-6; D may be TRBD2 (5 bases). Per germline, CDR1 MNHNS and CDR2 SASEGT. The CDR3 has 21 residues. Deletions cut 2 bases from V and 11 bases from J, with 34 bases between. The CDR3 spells CASSETQSSHGFTPLGDVLTF. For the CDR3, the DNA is TGTGCCAGCAGTGAAACCCAGTCATCCCACGGCTTTACCCCTCTGGGAGACGTCCTGACTTTC.

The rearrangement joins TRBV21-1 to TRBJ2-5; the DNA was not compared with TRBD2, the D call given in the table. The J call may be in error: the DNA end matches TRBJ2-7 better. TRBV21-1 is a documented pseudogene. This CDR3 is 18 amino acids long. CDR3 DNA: TGTGCCAGCAGCAATCCCCCACCGAAATCCCCAGGGTCTAGCGAGCAGTACTTC. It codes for CASSNPPPKSPGSSEQYF.

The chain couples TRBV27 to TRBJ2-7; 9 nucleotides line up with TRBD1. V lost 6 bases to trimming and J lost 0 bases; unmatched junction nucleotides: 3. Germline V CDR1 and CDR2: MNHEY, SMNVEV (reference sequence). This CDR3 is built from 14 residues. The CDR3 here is CASSRDRVSYEQYF. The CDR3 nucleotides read TGTGCCAGCAGCCGGGACAGGGTCTCCTACGAGCAGTACTTC.

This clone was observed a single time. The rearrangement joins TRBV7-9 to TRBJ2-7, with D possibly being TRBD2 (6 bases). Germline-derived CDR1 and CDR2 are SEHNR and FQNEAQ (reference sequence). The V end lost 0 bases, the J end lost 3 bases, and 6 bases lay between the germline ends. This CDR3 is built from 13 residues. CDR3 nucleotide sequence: TGTGCCAGCAGCTTAGCGGACTACTACGAGCAGTACTTC. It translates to CASSLADYYEQYF.

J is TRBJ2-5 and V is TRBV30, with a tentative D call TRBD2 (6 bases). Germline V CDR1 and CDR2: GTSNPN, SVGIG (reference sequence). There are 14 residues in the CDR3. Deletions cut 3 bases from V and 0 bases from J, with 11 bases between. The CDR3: CAWSRGFDQETQYF. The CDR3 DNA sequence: TGTGCCTGGAGCCGGGGGTTCGACCAAGAGACCCAGTACTTC.

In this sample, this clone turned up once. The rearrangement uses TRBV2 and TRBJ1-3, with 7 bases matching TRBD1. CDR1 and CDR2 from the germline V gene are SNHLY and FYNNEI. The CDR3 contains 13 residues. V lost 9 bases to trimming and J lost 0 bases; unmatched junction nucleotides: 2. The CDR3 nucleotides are TGTGCCAGTGGACAGGACTCTGGAAACACCATATATTTT. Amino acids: CASGQDSGNTIYF.

The CDR3 nucleotides read TGTGCCAGTAGTTTGGGCAGGGGAGAAGGGTACGAGCAGTACTTC. This encodes CASSLGRGEGYEQYF. This chain links TRBV19 with TRBJ2-7, with a possible D match to TRBD1 (6 bases). This CDR3 contains 15 residues. V lost 5 bases to trimming and J lost 4 bases, with 18 bases between them. Germline-derived CDR1 and CDR2 are LNHDA and SQIVND (reference sequence).

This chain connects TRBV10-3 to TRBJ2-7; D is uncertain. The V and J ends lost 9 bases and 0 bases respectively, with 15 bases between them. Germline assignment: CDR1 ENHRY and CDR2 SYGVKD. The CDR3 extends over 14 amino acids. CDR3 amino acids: CAINVYGSSYEQYF. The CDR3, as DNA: TGTGCCATTAACGTCTACGGTAGCTCCTACGAGCAGTACTTC.

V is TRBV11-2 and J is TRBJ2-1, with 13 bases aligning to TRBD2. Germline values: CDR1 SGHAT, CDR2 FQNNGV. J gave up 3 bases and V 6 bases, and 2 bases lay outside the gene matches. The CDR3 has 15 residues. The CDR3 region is CASSGTSGIYNEQFF. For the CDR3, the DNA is TGTGCCAGCAGTGGGACTAGCGGGATCTACAATGAGCAGTTCTTC.

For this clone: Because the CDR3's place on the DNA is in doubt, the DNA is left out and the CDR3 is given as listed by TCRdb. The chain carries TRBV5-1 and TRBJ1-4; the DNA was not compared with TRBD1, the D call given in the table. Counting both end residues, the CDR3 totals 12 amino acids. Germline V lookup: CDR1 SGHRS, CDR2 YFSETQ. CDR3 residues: CASSLGVGAGIF.

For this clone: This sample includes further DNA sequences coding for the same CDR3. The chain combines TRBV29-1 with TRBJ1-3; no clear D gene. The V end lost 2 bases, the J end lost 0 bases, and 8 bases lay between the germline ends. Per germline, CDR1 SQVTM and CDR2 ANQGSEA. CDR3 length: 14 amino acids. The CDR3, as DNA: TGCAGCGTTGAAACCGGGAACTCTGGAAACACCATATATTTT. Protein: CSVETGNSGNTIYF.

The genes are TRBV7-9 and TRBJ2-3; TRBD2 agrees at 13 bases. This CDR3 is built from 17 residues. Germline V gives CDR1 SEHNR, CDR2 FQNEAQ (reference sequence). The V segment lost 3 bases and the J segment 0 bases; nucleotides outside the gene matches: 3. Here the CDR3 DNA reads TGTGCCAGCAGCTTGACTAGCGGGGGGCGAAGCACAGATACGCAGTATTTT. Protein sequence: CASSLTSGGRSTDTQYF.

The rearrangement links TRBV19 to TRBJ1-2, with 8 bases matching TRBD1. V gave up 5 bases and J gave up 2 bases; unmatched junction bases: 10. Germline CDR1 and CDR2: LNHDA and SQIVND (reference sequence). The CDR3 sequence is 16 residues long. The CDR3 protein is CASSPRTGGSNYGYTF. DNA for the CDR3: TGTGCCAGTAGTCCTCGAACAGGGGGTTCCAACTATGGCTACACCTTC. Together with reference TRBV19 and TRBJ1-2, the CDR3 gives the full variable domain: DGGITQSPKYLFRKEGQNVTLSCEQNLNHDAMYWYRQDPGQGLRLIYYSQIVNDFQKGDIAEGYSVSREKKESFPLTVTSAQKNPTAFYLCASSPRTGGSNYGYTFGSGTRLTVV.

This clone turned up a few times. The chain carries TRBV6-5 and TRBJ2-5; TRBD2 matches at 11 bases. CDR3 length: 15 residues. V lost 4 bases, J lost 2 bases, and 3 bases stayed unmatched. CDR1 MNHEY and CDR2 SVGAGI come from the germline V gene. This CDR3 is CASSSTSGVQETQYF. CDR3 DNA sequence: TGTGCCAGCAGTTCGACTAGCGGGGTACAAGAGACCCAGTACTTC.

CDR3 nucleotide sequence: TGTGCCAGCAGCTTAAGTAGAATTAGGGGAAGCTACGAGCAGTACTTC. It yields the protein CASSLSRIRGSYEQYF. The chain has TRBV7-8 and TRBJ2-7, with a weak D call TRBD1 (5 bases). The CDR3 sequence is 16 residues long. Trimming shortened V by 2 bases and J by 3 bases, and 17 bases separated the two germline ends. Germline-derived CDR1 and CDR2 are SGHVS and FQNEAQ.

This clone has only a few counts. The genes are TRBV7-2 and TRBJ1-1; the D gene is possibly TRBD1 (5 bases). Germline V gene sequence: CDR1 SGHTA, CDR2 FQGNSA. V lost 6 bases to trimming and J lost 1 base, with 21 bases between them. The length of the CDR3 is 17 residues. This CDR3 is CASSLTNLGLTNTEAFF. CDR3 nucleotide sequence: TGTGCCAGCAGTTTAACGAATTTGGGACTGACGAACACTGAAGCTTTCTTT.

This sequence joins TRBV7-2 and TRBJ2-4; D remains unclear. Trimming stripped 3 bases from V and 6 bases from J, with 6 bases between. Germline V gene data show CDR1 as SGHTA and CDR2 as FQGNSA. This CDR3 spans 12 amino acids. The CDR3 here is CASSFSLNIQYF. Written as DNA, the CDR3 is TGTGCCAGCAGCTTCTCCTTAAACATTCAGTACTTC.

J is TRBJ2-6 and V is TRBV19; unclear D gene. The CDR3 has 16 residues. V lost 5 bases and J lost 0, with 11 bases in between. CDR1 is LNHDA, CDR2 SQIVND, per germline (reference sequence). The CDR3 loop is CASSQSRSSGANVLTF. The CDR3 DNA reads TGTGCCAGTAGTCAGTCTCGGAGCTCTGGGGCCAACGTCCTGACTTTC. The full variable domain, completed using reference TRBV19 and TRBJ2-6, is DGGITQSPKYLFRKEGQNVTLSCEQNLNHDAMYWYRQDPGQGLRLIYYSQIVNDFQKGDIAEGYSVSREKKESFPLTVTSAQKNPTAFYLCASSQSRSSGANVLTFGAGSRLTVL.